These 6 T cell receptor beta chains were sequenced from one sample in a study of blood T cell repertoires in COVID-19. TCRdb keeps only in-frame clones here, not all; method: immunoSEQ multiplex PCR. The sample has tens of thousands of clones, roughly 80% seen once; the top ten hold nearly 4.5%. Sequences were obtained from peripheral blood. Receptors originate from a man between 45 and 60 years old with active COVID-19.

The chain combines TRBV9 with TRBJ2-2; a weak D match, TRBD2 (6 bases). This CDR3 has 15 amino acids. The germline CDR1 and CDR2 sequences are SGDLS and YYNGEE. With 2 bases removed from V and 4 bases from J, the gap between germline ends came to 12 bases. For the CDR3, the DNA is TGTGCCAGCAGCGTCGGCGGGAAGGGCACCGGGGAGCTGTTTTTT. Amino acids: CASSVGGKGTGELFF.

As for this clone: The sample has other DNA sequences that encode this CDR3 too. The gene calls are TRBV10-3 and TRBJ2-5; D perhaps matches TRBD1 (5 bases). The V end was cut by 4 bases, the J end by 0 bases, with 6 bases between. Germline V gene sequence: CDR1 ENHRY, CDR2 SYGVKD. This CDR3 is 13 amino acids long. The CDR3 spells CAISGTNQETQYF. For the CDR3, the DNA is TGTGCCATCAGTGGGACAAACCAAGAGACCCAGTACTTC.

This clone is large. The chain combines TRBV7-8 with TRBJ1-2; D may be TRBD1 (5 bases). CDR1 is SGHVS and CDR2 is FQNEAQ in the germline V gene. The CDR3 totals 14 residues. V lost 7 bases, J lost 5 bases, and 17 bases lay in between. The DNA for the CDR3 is TGTGCCAGCACGGACCTCGGGGGAACGTATGGCTACACCTTC. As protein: CASTDLGGTYGYTF.

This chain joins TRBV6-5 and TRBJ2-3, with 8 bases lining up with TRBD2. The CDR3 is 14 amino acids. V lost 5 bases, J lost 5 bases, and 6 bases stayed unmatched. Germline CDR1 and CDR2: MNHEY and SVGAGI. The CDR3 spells CASSTSGILDTQYF. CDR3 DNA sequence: TGTGCCAGCAGTACTAGCGGCATATTAGATACGCAGTATTTT.

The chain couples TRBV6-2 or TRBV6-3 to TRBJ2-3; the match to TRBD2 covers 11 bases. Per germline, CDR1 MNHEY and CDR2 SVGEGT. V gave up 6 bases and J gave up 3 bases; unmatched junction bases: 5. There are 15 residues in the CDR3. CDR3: CASSYSGGATDTQYF. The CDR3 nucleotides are TGTGCCAGCAGCTATAGCGGGGGGGCAACAGATACGCAGTATTTT.

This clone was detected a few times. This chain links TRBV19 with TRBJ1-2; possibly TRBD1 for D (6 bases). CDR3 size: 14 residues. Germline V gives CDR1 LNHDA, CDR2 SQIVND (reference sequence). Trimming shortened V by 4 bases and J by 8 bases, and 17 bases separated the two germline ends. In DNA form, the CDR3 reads TGTGCCAGTAGTACCGGGACCGGACAGCGAGGCTACACCTTC. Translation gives CASSTGTGQRGYTF.